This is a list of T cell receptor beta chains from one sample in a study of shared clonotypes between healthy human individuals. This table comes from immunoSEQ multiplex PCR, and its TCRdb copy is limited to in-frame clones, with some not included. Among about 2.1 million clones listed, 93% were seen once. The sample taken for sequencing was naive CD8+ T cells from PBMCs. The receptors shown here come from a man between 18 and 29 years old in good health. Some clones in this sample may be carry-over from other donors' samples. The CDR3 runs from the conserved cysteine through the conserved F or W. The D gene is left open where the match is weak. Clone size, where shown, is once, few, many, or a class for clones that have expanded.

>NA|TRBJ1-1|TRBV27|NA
TGTGCCAGCAGTTTGTCGGGGCCGAGTGAAGCTTTCTTT
CASSLSGPSEAFF
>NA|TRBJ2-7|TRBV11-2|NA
TGTGCCAGCAGCCCGCTGGGTGAGACCTACGAGCAGTACTTC
CASSPLGETYEQYF
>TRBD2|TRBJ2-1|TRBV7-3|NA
TGTGCCAGCAGCTTAACGAGGAGCGGGAGACTTGAGCAGTTCTTC
CASSLTRSGRLEQFF
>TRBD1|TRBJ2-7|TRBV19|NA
TGTGCCAGTAGCCCTATGGACAGGCCGTCCTACGAGCAGTACTTC
CASSPMDRPSYEQYF
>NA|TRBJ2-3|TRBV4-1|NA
TGCGCCAGCAGCCCCAAGCCTGGAAGGGCAGATACGCAGTATTTT
CASSPKPGRADTQYF
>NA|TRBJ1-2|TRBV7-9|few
TGTGCCAGCAGCGACGACAGAAATGGTGGCTACACCTTC
CASSDDRNGGYTF
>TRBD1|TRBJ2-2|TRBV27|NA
TGTGCCAGCAGTTTATCAAGGGGGCCCGGGGAGCTGTTTTTT
CASSLSRGPGELFF
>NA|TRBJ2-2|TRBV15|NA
TGTGCCACCAGCGTCCTCTCCCCGGGGAAGGGGGAGCTGTTTTTT
CATSVLSPGKGELFF
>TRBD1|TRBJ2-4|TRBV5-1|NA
TGCGCCAGCACGACACAGGGACAGGGGGCCAAAAACATTCAGTACTTC
CASTTQGQGAKNIQYF
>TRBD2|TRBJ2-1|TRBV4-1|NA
TGCGCCAGCAGCACTCGACTAGCGGGGCCTATTTACAATGAGCAGTTCTTC
CASSTRLAGPIYNEQFF
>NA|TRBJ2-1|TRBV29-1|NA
TGCAGCCCTACCGTTGTGGGCTACAATGAGCAGTTCTTC
CSPTVVGYNEQFF
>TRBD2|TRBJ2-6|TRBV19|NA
TGTGCCAGTAGTATCTTCGGACTAGCGGGAGAACCTGGGGCCAACGTCCTGACTTTC
CASSIFGLAGEPGANVLTF
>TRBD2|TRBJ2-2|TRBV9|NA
TGTGCCAGTGGGACTAGCGGTAACACCGGGGAGCTGTTTTTT
CASGTSGNTGELFF
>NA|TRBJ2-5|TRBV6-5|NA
TGTGCCAGCAGCACCATGGGAGGACGGCAAGAGACCCAGTACTTC
CASSTMGGRQETQYF
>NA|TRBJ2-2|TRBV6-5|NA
TGTGCCAGCACATCAACCTATGGCCGGGGAGCTGTTTTT
CASTSTYGRGAVF
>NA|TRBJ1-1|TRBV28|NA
TGTGCCAGCAGTCTCCTCGGCGGGACTGAAGCTTTCTTT
CASSLLGGTEAFF
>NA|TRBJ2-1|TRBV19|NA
TGTGCCAGTAGTATAGTGGCTGGATATCAGTTCTTC
CASSIVAGYQFF
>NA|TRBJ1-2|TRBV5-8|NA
TGTGCCAGCAGCTTGGCCGGCTCGAATAACTATGGCTACACCTTC
CASSLAGSNNYGYTF
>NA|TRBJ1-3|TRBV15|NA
TGTGCCACCAGCAGAGATCGGGCCACGGAAAACACCATATATTTT
CATSRDRATENTIYF
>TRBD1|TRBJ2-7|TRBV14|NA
TGTGCCAGCAGCCAAGGTCTAAACCGGGACAGGGAGTACGAGCAGTACTTC
CASSQGLNRDREYEQYF
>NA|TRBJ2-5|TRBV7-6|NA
TGTGCCAGCAGCTTATACCGGGGCGCGCGGGAGACCCAGTACTTC
CASSLYRGARETQYF
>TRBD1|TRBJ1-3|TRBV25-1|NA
TGTGCCAGCAGTGACCCCCGGGACAGTGGAAACACCATATATTTT
CASSDPRDSGNTIYF
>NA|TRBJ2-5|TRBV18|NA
TGTGCCAGCTCACCACTGGGCCAGAGAGGGGAGACCCAGTACTTC
CASSPLGQRGETQYF
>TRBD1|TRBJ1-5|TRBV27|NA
TGTGCCAGCAGTATGACAGGGTCCAATCAGCCCCAGCATTTT
CASSMTGSNQPQHF
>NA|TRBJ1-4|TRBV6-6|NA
TGTGCCAGCAGTTCTACAGGAGCAACTAATGAAAAACTGTTTTTT
CASSSTGATNEKLFF
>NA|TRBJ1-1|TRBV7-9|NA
TGTGCCAGCAGCCATCTCGGCAATGGGCAGATGAACACTGAAGCTTTCTTT
CASSHLGNGQMNTEAFF
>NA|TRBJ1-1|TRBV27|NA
TGTGCCAGCGGGTTTGGGGTGGCGGCAGCTTTCTTT
CASGFGVAAAFF
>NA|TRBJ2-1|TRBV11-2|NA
TGTGCCAGCAGCTTAGGGCGGGACCGACCCTACAATGAGCAGTTCTTC
CASSLGRDRPYNEQFF
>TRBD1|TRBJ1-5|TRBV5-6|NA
TGTGCCAGCAGCCCCGGACAGGGGGTACCCCAGCATTTT
CASSPGQGVPQHF
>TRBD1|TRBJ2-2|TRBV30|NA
TGTGCCTGGAGTTTGACAGGGAGCGGGGAGCTGTTTTTT
CAWSLTGSGELFF
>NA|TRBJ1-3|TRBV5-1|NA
TGCGCCAGCAGGTCCAGTAGCAGGAGCTCTGGAAACACCATATATTTT
CASRSSSRSSGNTIYF
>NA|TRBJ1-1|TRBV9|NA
TGTGCCAGCAGCGTAGGATTATTCTCCTACAGGGACGAAGCTTTCTTT
CASSVGLFSYRDEAFF
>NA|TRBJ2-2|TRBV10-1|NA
TGCGCCAGCAGTGTGGGGGGGCGGAAGGACACCGGGGAGCTGTTTTTT
CASSVGGRKDTGELFF
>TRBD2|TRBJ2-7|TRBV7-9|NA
TGTGCCAGCAGCCCCGAGGTAGCGGGGCCCTACGAGCAGTACTTC
CASSPEVAGPYEQYF
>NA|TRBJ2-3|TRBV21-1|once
TGTGCCAGCAGCACCCAATTATTTAAAAAAGCCGGGACTAGCGGGAGGATGAACACAGATACGCAGTATTTT
CASSTQLFKKAGTSGRMNTDTQYF
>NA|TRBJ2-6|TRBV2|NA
TGTGCCAGCAGTGAAATGGGGAGGTTGTCTGGGGCCAACGTCCTGACTTTC
CASSEMGRLSGANVLTF